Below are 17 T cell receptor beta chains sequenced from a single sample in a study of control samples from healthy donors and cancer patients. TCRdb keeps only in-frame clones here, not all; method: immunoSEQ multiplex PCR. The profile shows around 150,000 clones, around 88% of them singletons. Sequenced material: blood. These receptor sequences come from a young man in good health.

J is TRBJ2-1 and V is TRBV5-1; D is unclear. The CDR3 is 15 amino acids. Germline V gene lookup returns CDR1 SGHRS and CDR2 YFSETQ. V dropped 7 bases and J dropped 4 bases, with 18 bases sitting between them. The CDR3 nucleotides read TGCGCCAGCCGCCCTTTACTCTCTAATTACAATGAGCAGTTCTTC. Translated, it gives CASRPLLSNYNEQFF.

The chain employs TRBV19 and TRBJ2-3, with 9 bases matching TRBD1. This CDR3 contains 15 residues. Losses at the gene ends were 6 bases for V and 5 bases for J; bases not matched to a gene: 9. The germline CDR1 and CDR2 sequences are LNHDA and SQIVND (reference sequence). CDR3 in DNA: TGTGCCAGTAGCTCCGAAGGGACAGGGATAGATACGCAGTATTTT. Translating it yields CASSSEGTGIDTQYF.

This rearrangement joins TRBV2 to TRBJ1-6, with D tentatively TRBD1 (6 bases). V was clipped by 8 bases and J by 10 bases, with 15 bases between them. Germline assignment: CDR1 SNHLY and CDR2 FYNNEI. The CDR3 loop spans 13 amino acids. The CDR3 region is CASQDSSRSPLHF. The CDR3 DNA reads TGTGCCAGCCAGGACAGCTCGAGATCACCCCTCCACTTT.

For the CDR3, the DNA is TGTGCCAGCAGCGGAGGGGAGGGGGGAGCCTACGAGCAGTACTTC. Translation gives CASSGGEGGAYEQYF. The rearrangement uses TRBV9 and TRBJ2-7; D is perhaps TRBD2 (7 bases). Trimming cost V 3 bases and J 2 bases, with 15 bases left between them. The CDR3 consists of 15 residues. From germline, CDR1 is SGDLS and CDR2 YYNGEE.

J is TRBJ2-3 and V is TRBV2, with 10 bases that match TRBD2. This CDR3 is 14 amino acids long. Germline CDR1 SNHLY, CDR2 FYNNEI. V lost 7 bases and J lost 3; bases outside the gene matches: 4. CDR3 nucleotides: TGTGCCAGCAAGGAGCGGGGGGGGACAGATACGCAGTATTTT. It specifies CASKERGGTDTQYF.

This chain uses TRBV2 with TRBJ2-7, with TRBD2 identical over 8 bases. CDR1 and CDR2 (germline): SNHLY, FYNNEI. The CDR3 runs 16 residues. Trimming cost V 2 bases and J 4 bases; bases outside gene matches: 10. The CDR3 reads CASSELLTSGLYEQYF. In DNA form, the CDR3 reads TGTGCCAGCAGTGAATTATTAACTAGCGGCCTATACGAGCAGTACTTC.

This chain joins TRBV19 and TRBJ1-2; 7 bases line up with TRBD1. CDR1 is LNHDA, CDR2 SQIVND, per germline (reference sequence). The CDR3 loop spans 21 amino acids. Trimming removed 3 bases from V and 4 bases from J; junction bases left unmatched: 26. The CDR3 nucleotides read TGTGCCAGTAGTATTCTGAGGCGGGCGGACAGGATCCCCTTAAGAGGCTATGGCTACACCTTC. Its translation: CASSILRRADRIPLRGYGYTF. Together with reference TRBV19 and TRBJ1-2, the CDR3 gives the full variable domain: DGGITQSPKYLFRKEGQNVTLSCEQNLNHDAMYWYRQDPGQGLRLIYYSQIVNDFQKGDIAEGYSVSREKKESFPLTVTSAQKNPTAFYLCASSILRRADRIPLRGYGYTFGSGTRLTVV.

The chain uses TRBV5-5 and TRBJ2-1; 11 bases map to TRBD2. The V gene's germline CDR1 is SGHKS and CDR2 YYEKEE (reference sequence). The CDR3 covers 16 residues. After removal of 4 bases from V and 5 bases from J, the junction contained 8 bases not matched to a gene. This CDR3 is CASSRLALAGDNEQFF. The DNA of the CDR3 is TGTGCCAGCAGCCGGCTAGCACTAGCGGGGGACAATGAGCAGTTCTTC.

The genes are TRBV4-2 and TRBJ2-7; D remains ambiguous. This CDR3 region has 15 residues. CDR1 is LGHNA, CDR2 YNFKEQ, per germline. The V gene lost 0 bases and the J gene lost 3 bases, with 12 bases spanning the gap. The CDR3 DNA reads TGTGCCAGCAGCCAAGATCGTGGCGCCTACTACGAGCAGTACTTC. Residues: CASSQDRGAYYEQYF.

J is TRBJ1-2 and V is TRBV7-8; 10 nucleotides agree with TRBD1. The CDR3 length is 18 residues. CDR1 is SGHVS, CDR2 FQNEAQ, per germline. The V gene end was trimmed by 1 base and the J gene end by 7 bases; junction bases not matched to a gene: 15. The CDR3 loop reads CASSLEPGTGASTGGYTF. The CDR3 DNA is TGTGCCAGCAGCTTAGAGCCCGGGACAGGGGCCAGTACCGGTGGCTACACCTTC.

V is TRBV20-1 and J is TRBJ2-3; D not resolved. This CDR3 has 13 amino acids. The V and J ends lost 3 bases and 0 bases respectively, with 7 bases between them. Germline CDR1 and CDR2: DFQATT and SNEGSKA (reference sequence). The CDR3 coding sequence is TGCAGTGCTAGTCCGGACAGCACAGATACGCAGTATTTT. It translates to CSASPDSTDTQYF.

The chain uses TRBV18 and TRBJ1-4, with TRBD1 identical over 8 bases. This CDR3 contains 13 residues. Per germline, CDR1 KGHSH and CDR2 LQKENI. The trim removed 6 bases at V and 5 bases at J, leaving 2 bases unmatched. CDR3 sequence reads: CASSRDRNEKLFF. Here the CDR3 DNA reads TGTGCCAGCTCCCGGGACAGGAATGAAAAACTGTTTTTT.

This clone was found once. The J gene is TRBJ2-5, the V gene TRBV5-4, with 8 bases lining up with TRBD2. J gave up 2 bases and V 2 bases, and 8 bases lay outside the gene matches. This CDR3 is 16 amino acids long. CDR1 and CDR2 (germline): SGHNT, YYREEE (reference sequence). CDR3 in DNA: TGTGCCAGCAGCTTTGGGTCTCGGGGGGGACAAGAGACCCAGTACTTC. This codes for CASSFGSRGGQETQYF.

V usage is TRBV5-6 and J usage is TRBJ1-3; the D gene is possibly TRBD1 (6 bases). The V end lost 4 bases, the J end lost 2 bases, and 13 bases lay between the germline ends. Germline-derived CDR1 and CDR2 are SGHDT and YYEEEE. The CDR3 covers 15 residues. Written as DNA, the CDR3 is TGTGCCAGCAGCCGGGGGCCTGGGACTGGAAACACCATATATTTT. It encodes CASSRGPGTGNTIYF.

CDR3 residues: CASSPGGVSPLHF. Here the CDR3 DNA reads TGTGCCAGCAGTCCGGGGGGGGTTTCACCCCTCCACTTT. The chain joins TRBV6-5 to TRBJ1-6; possibly TRBD1 for D (5 bases). V gave up 5 bases and J gave up 9 bases, with 11 bases separating them. The germline CDR1 and CDR2 sequences are MNHEY and SVGAGI. CDR3 length: 13 residues.

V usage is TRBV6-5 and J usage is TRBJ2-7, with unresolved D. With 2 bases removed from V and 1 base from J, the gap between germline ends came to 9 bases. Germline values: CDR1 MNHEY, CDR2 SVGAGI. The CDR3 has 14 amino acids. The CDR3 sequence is CASSYASESYEQYF. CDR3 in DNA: TGTGCCAGCAGTTACGCGTCAGAATCCTACGAGCAGTACTTC.

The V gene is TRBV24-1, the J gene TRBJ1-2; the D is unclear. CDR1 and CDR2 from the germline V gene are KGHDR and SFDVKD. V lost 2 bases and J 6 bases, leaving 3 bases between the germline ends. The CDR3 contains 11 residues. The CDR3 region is CATSDSDGYTF. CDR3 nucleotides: TGTGCCACCAGTGATTCCGATGGCTACACCTTC.